This TCR beta chain originates from a study of response to subunit inactivated influenza vaccine. General observations from the study: T cells newly recruited by each seasonal influenza vaccination are few, the authors suggested.

Concerning this clonotype itself: Its matching antigen is unknown.

One entry per CDR3 protein, called by TCRdb with MiXCR from the RT-PCR reads. The sample has hundreds of thousands of distinct CDR3 sequences; just over 20% are singletons. The sequence came from a man in his fifties or sixties who received an inactivated influenza vaccine. This specimen consisted of PBMCs from blood, obtained about 20 months after vaccination.

CDR3 nucleotide sequence: TGTGCCAGCAGCCAACTACAGGGAGTTAGCTATGGCTACACCTTC. Encoded protein: CASSQLQGVSYGYTF. The chain joins TRBV4-2 to TRBJ1-2; TRBD1 might be the D (6 bases). Germline CDR1 reads LGHNA; CDR2 reads YNFKEQ. Trimming shortened V by 2 bases and J by 4 bases, and 14 bases separated the two germline ends. The CDR3 totals 15 residues.